Shown below are 16 T cell receptor beta chains from a single sample sequenced in a study of CD8 T cells in ankylosing spondylitis. Study conclusions and caveats: Blood from ankylosing spondylitis patients appeared to carry a characteristic roughly eight-variant TCR beta motif.

The antigens of these receptors remain unknown. TCRdb re-analysed the 5' RACE reads in MiXCR, keeping a single row per CDR3 protein. The sample lists under 950,000 distinct CDR3 sequences; over 15% were seen once. The sequenced sample consisted of blood, either unsorted or a sorted T cell fraction (not recorded which). Receptors were obtained from a male donor with ankylosing spondylitis.

The genes are TRBV6-1 and TRBJ1-3; no clear D. This CDR3 comprises 13 residues. Trimming took 7 bases from V and 2 from J, leaving 9 bases between them. Germline V gene data show CDR1 as MNHNS and CDR2 as SASEGT. The CDR3 sequence is CASNKEAGNTIYF. The CDR3 DNA is TGTGCCAGCAACAAAGAGGCTGGAAACACCATATATTTT.

The CDR3 reads CASSPGDTLYNEQFF. The CDR3 bases are TGTGCCAGCAGTCCCGGGGACACCTTATACAATGAGCAGTTCTTC. This rearrangement joins TRBV27 to TRBJ2-1; TRBD1 is a possible D gene (6 bases). This CDR3 is built from 15 residues. Germline V gene sequence: CDR1 MNHEY, CDR2 SMNVEV (reference sequence). V lost 5 bases and J lost 4, with 15 bases in between.

This clonotype was seen a few times. V and J are TRBV12-3 or TRBV12-4 and TRBJ2-5; TRBD1 matches 7 bases. The CDR3 covers 15 residues. Trimming at V came to 6 bases and at J to 2 bases, leaving 9 bases not matched to a gene. In nucleotides, the CDR3 is TGTGCCAGCAGCCCGGGACAGTCGGATCAAGAGACCCAGTACTTC. Protein sequence: CASSPGQSDQETQYF.

J is TRBJ1-5 and V is TRBV15; TRBD1 aligns across 12 bases. Looked up from germline, CDR1 is LNHNV and CDR2 is YYDKDF (reference sequence). The CDR3 runs to 17 residues. Losses at the gene ends were 0 bases for V and 6 bases for J; bases not matched to a gene: 6. This CDR3 reads CATSRDRGTGGSQPQHF. CDR3 bases: TGTGCCACCAGCAGAGATCGGGGGACAGGGGGCAGTCAGCCCCAGCATTTT.

The sample holds a few counts of this clonotype. V and J are TRBV7-8 and TRBJ1-1; D remains ambiguous. This CDR3 contains 14 residues. Germline assignment: CDR1 SGHVS and CDR2 FQNEAQ. The V gene lost 1 base and the J gene lost 5 bases, with 11 bases spanning the gap. Here the CDR3 DNA reads TGTGCCAGCAGCTTAGGAGTTGGAGGAACTGAAGCTTTCTTT. Its protein is CASSLGVGGTEAFF.

This clonotype occurred a few times. The chain uses TRBV12-3 or TRBV12-4 and TRBJ2-7; no firm D call. V was shortened by 4 bases and J by 4 bases, with 14 bases between the two germline ends. This CDR3 has 14 residues. The CDR3 region has the DNA TGTGCCAGCAGTTCCGTGGGGTTGGGGTACGAGCAGTACTTC. Its protein product is CASSSVGLGYEQYF.

This chain uses TRBV5-1 with TRBJ1-1; no definite D call. CDR1 and CDR2 (germline): SGHRS, YFSETQ. The V end was cut by 0 bases, the J end by 3 bases, with 24 bases between. CDR3 size: 19 residues. CDR3 nucleotides: TGCGCCAGCAGCTTGGGATGGCGTCCGGGAGCTCCGCAGTACACTGAAGCTTTCTTT. Translation gives CASSLGWRPGAPQYTEAFF.

CDR3 region: CASSLDTTVGAFF. The CDR3 DNA reads as TGTGCCAGCAGTTTAGACACTACAGTAGGGGCTTTCTTT. This chain uses TRBV2 with TRBJ1-1; D unclear. This CDR3 is built from 13 residues. V lost 5 bases to trimming and J lost 11 bases, with 18 bases between them. Germline CDR1 reads SNHLY; CDR2 reads FYNNEI.

J is TRBJ2-7 and V is TRBV14; a possible D gene is TRBD2 (6 bases). From germline, CDR1 is SGHDN and CDR2 FVKESK. Deletions cut 5 bases from V and 4 bases from J, with 18 bases between. This CDR3 is built from 15 residues. CDR3 protein: CASSVRLDSPYEQYF. In nucleotides, the CDR3 is TGTGCCAGCAGCGTAAGACTAGATAGTCCGTACGAGCAGTACTTC.

The gene calls are TRBV4-1 and TRBJ2-3; 9 bases line up with TRBD2. The CDR3 is 20 amino acids. V lost 1 base and J lost 4; bases outside the gene matches: 18. Germline CDR1 MGHRA, CDR2 YSYEKL. CDR3 in amino acids: CASSQGRGSGGPGVSDTQYF. CDR3 DNA sequence: TGCGCCAGCAGCCAAGGTCGGGGTAGCGGGGGACCCGGGGTCTCAGATACGCAGTATTTT.

The rearrangement joins TRBV5-1 to TRBJ1-2; no clear D gene. CDR1 and CDR2 from the germline V gene are SGHRS and YFSETQ. V was pared by 5 bases and J by 2 bases, with 10 bases between. This CDR3 spans 13 amino acids. The CDR3 is CASRETPNYGYTF. The CDR3 DNA reads as TGCGCCAGCAGAGAGACACCGAACTATGGCTACACCTTC.

J is TRBJ1-4 and V is TRBV2, with 7 bases aligning to TRBD1. The V and J ends lost 6 bases and 3 bases, in that order; junction bases with no gene match: 4. The length of the CDR3 is 14 residues. The germline gives CDR1 SNHLY, CDR2 FYNNEI. The CDR3: CASRAGTANEKLFF. As DNA, the CDR3 is TGTGCCAGCAGAGCCGGGACAGCTAATGAAAAACTGTTTTTT. The full variable domain, completed using reference TRBV2 and TRBJ1-4, is EPEVTQTPSHQVTQMGQEVILRCVPISNHLYFYWYRQILGQKVEFLVSFYNNEISEKSEIFDDQFSVERPDGSNFTLKIRSTKLEDSAMYFCASRAGTANEKLFFGSGTQLSVL.

There are many counts of this clonotype. This sequence joins TRBV27 and TRBJ2-2; D is perhaps TRBD1 (7 bases). The CDR3 is 18 amino acids. CDR1 MNHEY and CDR2 SMNVEV come from the germline V gene (reference sequence). The V end lost 3 bases, the J end lost 6 bases, and 23 bases lay between the germline ends. Here the CDR3 reads CASSFMAGQFWTPGELFF. The CDR3 coding sequence is TGTGCCAGCAGTTTCATGGCGGGACAGTTTTGGACACCCGGGGAGCTGTTTTTT.

This clonotype turned up a few times. The gene calls are TRBV13 and TRBJ2-2; D may be TRBD2 (5 bases). Germline CDR1 PRHDT, CDR2 FYEKMQ (reference sequence). The CDR3 spans 16 residues. Trimming stripped 5 bases from V and 5 bases from J, with 18 bases between. In DNA form, the CDR3 reads TGTGCCAGCAGCCCGATAAAGCGAAGAGGGACCGGGGAGCTGTTTTTT. Its protein product is CASSPIKRRGTGELFF.

V and J are TRBV27 and TRBJ2-1; 8 bases are shared with TRBD1. The junction had 13 bases not matched to a gene; V was cut back by 3 bases and J by 9 bases. In germline, CDR1 is MNHEY, CDR2 SMNVEV (reference sequence). This CDR3 has 16 amino acids. Here the CDR3 DNA reads TGTGCCAGCAGTTTGTCGGCGGGACAGGTCCGGGGTGAGCAGTTCTTC. Its translation is CASSLSAGQVRGEQFF.

This chain uses TRBV20-1 with TRBJ2-1; D possibly corresponds to TRBD1 (5 bases). The germline CDR1 and CDR2 sequences are DFQATT and SNEGSKA (reference sequence). Trimming stripped 2 bases from V and 7 bases from J, with 12 bases between. The CDR3 covers 13 residues. The CDR3, as DNA: TGCAGTGCTAGAAACAGGTTGCTGAATGAGCAGTTCTTC. Its translation is CSARNRLLNEQFF.